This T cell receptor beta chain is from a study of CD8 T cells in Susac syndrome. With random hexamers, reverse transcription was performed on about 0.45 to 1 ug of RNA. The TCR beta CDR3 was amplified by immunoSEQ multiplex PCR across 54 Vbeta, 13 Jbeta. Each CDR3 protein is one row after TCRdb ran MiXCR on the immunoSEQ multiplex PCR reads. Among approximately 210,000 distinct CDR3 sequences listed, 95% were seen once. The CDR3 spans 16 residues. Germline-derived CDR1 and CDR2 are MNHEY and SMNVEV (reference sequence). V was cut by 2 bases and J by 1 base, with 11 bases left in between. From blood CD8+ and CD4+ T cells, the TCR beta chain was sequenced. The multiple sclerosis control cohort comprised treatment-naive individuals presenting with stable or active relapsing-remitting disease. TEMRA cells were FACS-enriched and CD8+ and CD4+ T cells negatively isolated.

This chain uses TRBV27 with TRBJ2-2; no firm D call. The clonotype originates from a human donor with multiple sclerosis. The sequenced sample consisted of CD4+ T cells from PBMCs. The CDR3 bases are TGTGCCAGCAGTTTAAAGGGTCTGCTGAACACCGGGGAGCTGTTTTTT. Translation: CASSLKGLLNTGELFF.